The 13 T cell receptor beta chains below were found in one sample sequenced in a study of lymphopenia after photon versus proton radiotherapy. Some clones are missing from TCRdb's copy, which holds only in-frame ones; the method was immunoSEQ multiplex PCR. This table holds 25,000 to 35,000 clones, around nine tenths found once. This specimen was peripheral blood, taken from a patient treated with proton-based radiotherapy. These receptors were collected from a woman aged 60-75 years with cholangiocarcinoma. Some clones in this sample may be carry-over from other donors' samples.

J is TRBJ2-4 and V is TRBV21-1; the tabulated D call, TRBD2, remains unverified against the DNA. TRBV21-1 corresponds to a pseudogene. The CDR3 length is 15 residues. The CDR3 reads CASSQDMVGGRSQYF. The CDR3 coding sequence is TGTGCCAGCAGCCAAGATATGGTCGGGGGACGGAGTCAGTACTTC.

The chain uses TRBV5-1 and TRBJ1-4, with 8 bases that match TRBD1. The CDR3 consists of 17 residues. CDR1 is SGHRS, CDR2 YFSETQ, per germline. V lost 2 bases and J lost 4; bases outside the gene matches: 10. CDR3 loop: CASSFGQGGSYNEKLFF. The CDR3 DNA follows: TGCGCCAGCAGCTTCGGACAGGGAGGGAGCTATAATGAAAAACTGTTTTTT.

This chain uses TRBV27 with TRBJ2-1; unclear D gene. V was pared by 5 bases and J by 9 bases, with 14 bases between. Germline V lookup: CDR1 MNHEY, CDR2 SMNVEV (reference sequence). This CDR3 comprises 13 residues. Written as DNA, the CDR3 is TGTGCCAGCAGTCACCAGAACTTTGGTGAGCAGTTCTTC. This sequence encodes CASSHQNFGEQFF.

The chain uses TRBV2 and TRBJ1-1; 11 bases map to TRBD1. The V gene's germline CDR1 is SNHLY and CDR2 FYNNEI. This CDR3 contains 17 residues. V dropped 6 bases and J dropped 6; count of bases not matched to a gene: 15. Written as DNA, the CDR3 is TGTGCCAGCAGAAACCCCAGGTGGGACAGGGGGATCTCTGAAGCTTTCTTT. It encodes CASRNPRWDRGISEAFF.

This chain's CDR3 is CASSSKTGTAPNYGYTF. The CDR3 region has the DNA TGTGCCAGCAGCTCAAAAACTGGGACAGCTCCTAACTATGGCTACACCTTC. The genes are TRBV7-3 and TRBJ1-2; TRBD1 matches 7 bases. Trimming removed 4 bases from V and 0 bases from J; junction bases left unmatched: 11. CDR1 and CDR2 from the germline V gene are SGHTA and FQGTGA. This CDR3 contains 17 residues.

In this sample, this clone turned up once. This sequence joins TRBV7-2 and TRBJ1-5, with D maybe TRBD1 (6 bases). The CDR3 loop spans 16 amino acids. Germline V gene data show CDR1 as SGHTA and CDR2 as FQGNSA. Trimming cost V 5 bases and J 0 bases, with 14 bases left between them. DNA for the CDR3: TGTGCCAGCAGCGTAAAAGGGGGGTATAGCAATCAGCCCCAGCATTTT. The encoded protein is CASSVKGGYSNQPQHF. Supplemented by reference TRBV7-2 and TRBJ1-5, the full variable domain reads GAGVSQSPSNKVTEKGKDVELRCDPISGHTALYWYRQSLGQGLEFLIYFQGNSAPDKSGLPSDRFSAERTGGSVSTLTIQRTQQEDSAVYLCASSVKGGYSNQPQHFGDGTRLSIL.

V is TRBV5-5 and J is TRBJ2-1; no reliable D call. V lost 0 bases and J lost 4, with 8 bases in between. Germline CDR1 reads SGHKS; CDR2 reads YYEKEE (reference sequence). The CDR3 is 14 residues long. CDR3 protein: CASSLGWSYNEQFF. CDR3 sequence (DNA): TGTGCCAGCAGCTTGGGTTGGAGTTACAATGAGCAGTTCTTC.

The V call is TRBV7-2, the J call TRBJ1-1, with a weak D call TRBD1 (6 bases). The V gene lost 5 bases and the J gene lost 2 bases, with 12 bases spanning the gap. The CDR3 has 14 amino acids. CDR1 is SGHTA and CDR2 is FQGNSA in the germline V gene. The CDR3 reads CASSVNRVNTEAFF. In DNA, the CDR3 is TGTGCCAGCAGCGTAAACAGGGTAAACACTGAAGCTTTCTTT.

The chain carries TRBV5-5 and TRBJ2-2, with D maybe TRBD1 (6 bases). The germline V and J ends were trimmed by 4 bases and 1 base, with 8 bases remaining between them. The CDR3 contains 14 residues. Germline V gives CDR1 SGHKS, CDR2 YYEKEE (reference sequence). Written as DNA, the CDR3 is TGTGCCAGCAGCAGGGGACAGAACACCGGGGAGCTGTTTTTT. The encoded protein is CASSRGQNTGELFF.

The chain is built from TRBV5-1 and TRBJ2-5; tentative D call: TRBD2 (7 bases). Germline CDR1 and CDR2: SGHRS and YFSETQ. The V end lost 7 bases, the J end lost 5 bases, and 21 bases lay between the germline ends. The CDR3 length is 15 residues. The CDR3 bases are TGCGCCAGCGTATCTGGGGGGCGCGGGAGTGAGACCCAGTACTTC. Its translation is CASVSGGRGSETQYF.

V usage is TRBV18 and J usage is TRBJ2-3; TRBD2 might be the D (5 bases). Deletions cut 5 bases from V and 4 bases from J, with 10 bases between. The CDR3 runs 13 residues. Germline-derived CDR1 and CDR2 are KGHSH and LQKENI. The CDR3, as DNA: TGTGCCAGCTCAGAGGCGGGTTCAGATACGCAGTATTTT. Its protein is CASSEAGSDTQYF.

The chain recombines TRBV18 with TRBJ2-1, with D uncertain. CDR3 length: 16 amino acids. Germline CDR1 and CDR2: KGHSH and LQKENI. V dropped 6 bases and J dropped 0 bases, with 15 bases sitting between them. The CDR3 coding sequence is TGTGCCAGCTCTGTTAACAACGGCCCCTCCTACAATGAGCAGTTCTTC. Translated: CASSVNNGPSYNEQFF. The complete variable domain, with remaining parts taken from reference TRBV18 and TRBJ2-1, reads NAGVMQNPRHLVRRRGQEARLRCSPMKGHSHVYWYRQLPEEGLKFMVYLQKENIIDESGMPKERFSAEFPKEGPSILRIQQVVRGDSAAYFCASSVNNGPSYNEQFFGPGTRLTVL.

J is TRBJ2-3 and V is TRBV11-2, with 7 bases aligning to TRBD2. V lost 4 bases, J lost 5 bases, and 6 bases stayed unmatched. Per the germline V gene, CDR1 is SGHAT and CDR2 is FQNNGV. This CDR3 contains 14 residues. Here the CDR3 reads CASSWTSRGDTQYF. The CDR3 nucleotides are TGTGCCAGCAGCTGGACTAGTCGGGGAGATACGCAGTATTTT.